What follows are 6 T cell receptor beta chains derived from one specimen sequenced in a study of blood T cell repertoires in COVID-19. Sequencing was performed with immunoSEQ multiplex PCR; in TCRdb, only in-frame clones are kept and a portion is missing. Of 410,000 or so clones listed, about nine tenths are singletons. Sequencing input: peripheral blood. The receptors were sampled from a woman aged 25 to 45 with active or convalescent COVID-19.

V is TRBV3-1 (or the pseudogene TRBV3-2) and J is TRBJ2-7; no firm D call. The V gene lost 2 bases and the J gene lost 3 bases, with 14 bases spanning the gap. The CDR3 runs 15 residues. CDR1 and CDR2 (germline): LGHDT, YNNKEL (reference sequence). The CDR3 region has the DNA TGTGCCAGCAGCCAATCGACTGGCCAATTCTACGAGCAGTACTTC. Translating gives CASSQSTGQFYEQYF.

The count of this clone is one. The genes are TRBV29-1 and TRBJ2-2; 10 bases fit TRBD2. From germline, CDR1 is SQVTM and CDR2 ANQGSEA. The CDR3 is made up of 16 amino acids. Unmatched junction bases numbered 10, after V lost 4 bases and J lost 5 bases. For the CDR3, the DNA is TGCAGCGTTGGGTACAGCGGGGGGGCCGGTACCGGGGAGCTGTTTTTT. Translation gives CSVGYSGGAGTGELFF.

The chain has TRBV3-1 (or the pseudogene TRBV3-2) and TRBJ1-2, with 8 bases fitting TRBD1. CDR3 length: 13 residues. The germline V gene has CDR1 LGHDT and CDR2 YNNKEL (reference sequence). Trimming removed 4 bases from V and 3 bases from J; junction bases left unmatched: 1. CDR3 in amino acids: CASSPGQDYGYTF. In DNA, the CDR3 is TGTGCCAGCAGCCCGGGACAGGACTATGGCTACACCTTC.

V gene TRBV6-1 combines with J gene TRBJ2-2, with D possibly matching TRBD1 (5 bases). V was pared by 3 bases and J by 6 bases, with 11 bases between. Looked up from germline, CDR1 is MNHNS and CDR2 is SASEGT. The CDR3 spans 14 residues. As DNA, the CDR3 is TGTGCCAGCAGTGAGATCGGCAGGGCCGGGGAGCTGTTTTTT. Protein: CASSEIGRAGELFF.

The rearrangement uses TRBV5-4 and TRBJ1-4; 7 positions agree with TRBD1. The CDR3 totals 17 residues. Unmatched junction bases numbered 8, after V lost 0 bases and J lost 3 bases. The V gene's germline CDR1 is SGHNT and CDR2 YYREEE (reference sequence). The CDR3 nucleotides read TGTGCCAGCAGCTTGGGGTTTGCCAGGGGGTCTAATGAAAAACTGTTTTTT. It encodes CASSLGFARGSNEKLFF.

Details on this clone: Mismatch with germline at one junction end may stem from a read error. CDR3 sequence: CARSQWGGRTEAFF. CDR3 in DNA: TGTGCCAGGAGCCAATGGGGGGGGCGTACTGAAGCTTTCTTT. The gene calls are TRBV4-2 and TRBJ1-1; a weak D match, TRBD1 (6 bases). The germline gives CDR1 LGHNA, CDR2 YNFKEQ. The CDR3 extends over 14 amino acids.